This TCR beta chain was obtained from a study of T-cell reconstitution after alpha-beta-depleted transplantation in children. Study-level points and caveats: Several hundred expanded graft clones reportedly were the source of alpha-beta T cells about two months after transplant. When one year had passed after transplant, most T-cell counts and diversity came from newly produced T cells. After transplant, high TCRbeta diversity at day 60 in some patients arose from surviving recipient T cells and thymic progenitors.

Ten or more counts support this clonotype. The antigen is not known. Molecular barcoding with unique molecular identifiers was used for the TCRbeta library. MiXCR, run by TCRdb on the PCR reads, gives a single entry per CDR3 protein. This table holds hundreds of thousands of distinct CDR3 sequences, 13% found once. This CDR3 is 14 amino acids long. The germline V gene has CDR1 DFQATT and CDR2 SNEGSKA (reference sequence). Trimming removed 6 bases from V and 0 bases from J, with 15 bases in between. This chain uses TRBV20-1 with TRBJ2-7; D remains unclear. The sample here was PBMCs, mostly from graft donor cells, taken 360 days after TCRalphabeta/CD19-depleted stem cell transplant. The source is a male patient between 10 and 17 years old who had a stem cell transplant for acute myeloid leukemia, so the T cells may come from the graft donor. This CDR3 reads CSAGERVLSYEQYF. DNA of the CDR3: TGCAGTGCCGGCGAACGAGTCCTCTCCTACGAGCAGTACTTC.